This is a list of T cell receptor beta chains from one sample in a study of graft-versus-host responses after intestinal transplantation. These receptors' antigens are unknown. The method was immunoSEQ multiplex PCR; TCRdb's version includes in-frame clones alone and lacks a portion of them. This table has 100,000 or so clones, approximately 92% appearing once. Sequencing was performed on unstimulated CD8+ T cells sorted from spleen or lymph node cells, taken before transplant. These receptors were collected from a human donor who was the organ donor for an intestinal transplant. CDR3s include the opening cysteine and the closing phenylalanine or tryptophan. Each record gives: clone size, D gene, V gene, J gene, CDR3 DNA, CDR3 protein. The D gene is left open where the match is weak. Part of the rows lack a size; the others show once, few, many or a class for expanded clones.

>NA|NA|TRBV9|TRBJ2-7
TGTGCCAGCAGCGTAGGAGGGCCCGGGAGAGTCGCCTACGAGCAGTACTTC
CASSVGGPGRVAYEQYF
>NA|NA|TRBV27|TRBJ2-7
TGTGCCAGCAGGATAGCGCTTTCCTACGAGCAGTACTTC
CASRIALSYEQYF
>NA|NA|TRBV10-3|TRBJ2-1
TGTGCCGTCCGCGATGGGTCGGGCAATGAGCAGTTCTTC
CAVRDGSGNEQFF
>NA|TRBD1|TRBV14|TRBJ2-7
TGTGCCAGCAGCCAAGCCCCGGACAGGGGGCTAGAGTACTTC
CASSQAPDRGLEYF
>NA|TRBD1|TRBV2|TRBJ2-7
TGTGCCAGCAGTCCGACAGGGTCCCCCTACGAGCAGTACTTC
CASSPTGSPYEQYF
>NA|NA|TRBV6-6|TRBJ2-3
TGTGCCAGCAGTTACTCGAGGGTTAGAGGGCGCGGGCAGTATTTT
CASSYSRVRGRGQYF
>once|NA|TRBV11-3|TRBJ2-7
TGTGCCAGCAGCTTGGGAGTCAACTCCTACGAGCAGTACTTC
CASSLGVNSYEQYF
>NA|NA|TRBV27|TRBJ1-5
TGTGCCAGCAGTTCGACAGAAAATCAGCCCCAGCATTTT
CASSSTENQPQHF
>NA|NA|TRBV16|TRBJ1-2
TGTGCCAGCAGCTTGGGAACCCCAGGGGTACTAAGGGGCTACACCTTC
CASSLGTPGVLRGYTF
>NA|TRBD1|TRBV7-9|TRBJ2-2
TGTGCCAGCAGCTCGGGACAGGGGAACACCGGGGAGCTGTTTTTT
CASSSGQGNTGELFF
>NA|TRBD1|TRBV9|TRBJ2-5
TGTGCCAGCAGCCTGGAGACAGGGGAGGACGAGACCCAGTACTTC
CASSLETGEDETQYF
>NA|TRBD1|TRBV11-2|TRBJ1-6
TGTGCCAGCAGCACTCCATGGACAGGGGACCTCCACTTT
CASSTPWTGDLHF
>NA|NA|TRBV14|TRBJ1-2
TGTGCCAGCAGCCAAGATTACGGGAACGGCTACACCTTC
CASSQDYGNGYTF
>NA|NA|TRBV4-1|TRBJ2-7
TGCGCCAGCAGCCAAGAGCCCAGAACAGGGTCCGAGCAGTACTTC
CASSQEPRTGSEQYF
>NA|TRBD2|TRBV27|TRBJ2-1
TGTGCCAGCAGGGCTAGCGGGGTCTCCTACAATGAGCAGTTCTTC
CASRASGVSYNEQFF
>NA|TRBD2|TRBV5-1|TRBJ2-1
TGCGCCAGCAGAGATCAAGCGGGAGGGCCCTACAATGAGCAGTTCTTC
CASRDQAGGPYNEQFF
>once|TRBD2|TRBV27|TRBJ2-1
TGTGCCAGCAGTCCCTTAGCGGGAGGCCTGTACAATGAGCAGTTCTTC
CASSPLAGGLYNEQFF
>NA|NA|TRBV7-9|TRBJ2-5
TGTGCCAGCAGCTTGGTACGCTACTACCAAGAGACCCAGTACTTC
CASSLVRYYQETQYF
>NA|NA|TRBV19|TRBJ1-4
TGTGCCAGGACCGGCCCTGCGGCTGAAAAACTGTTTTTT
CARTGPAAEKLFF
>NA|TRBD1|TRBV4-1|TRBJ1-2
TGCGCCAGCAGCCCTCTACTCTACAGAACTTCGACAGGGCCTGGCTACACCTTC
CASSPLLYRTSTGPGYTF
>NA|TRBD2|TRBV10-3|TRBJ2-7
TGTGCCATCAGCGGGACTAGCGGGAGGGTGCCCTACGAGCAGTACTTC
CAISGTSGRVPYEQYF
>NA|NA|TRBV27|TRBJ1-6
TGTGCCAGCAGCGCATTACCCCGCGGGACCTATTCACCCCTCCACTTT
CASSALPRGTYSPLHF
>NA|NA|TRBV6-1|TRBJ2-3
TGTGCCAGCAGTGCTCGGACCGGGGGGCTCACAGATACGCAGTATTTT
CASSARTGGLTDTQYF
>once|NA|TRBV27|TRBJ2-7
TGTGCCAGCAGTTTCGGTCGGCTTGAACAGTATCACGAGCAGTACTTC
CASSFGRLEQYHEQYF
>once|TRBD1|TRBV11-2|TRBJ1-2
TGTGCCAGCAGCCCCCAGTCTGCAGGGGGGACCCTGTATGGCTACACCTTC
CASSPQSAGGTLYGYTF
>NA|NA|TRBV19|TRBJ1-1
TGTGCCAGTAGTAACGCCGGGAACTTGAACACTGAAGCTTTCTTT
CASSNAGNLNTEAFF
>NA|TRBD1|TRBV6-7|TRBJ2-7
TGTGCCAGCAGTGCCGGGGACAGCTATCCTCAGAGCTCCTACGAGCAGTACTTC
CASSAGDSYPQSSYEQYF
>NA|NA|TRBV19|TRBJ2-7
TGTGCCAGTAGTTACCTGGGAGGCTACGAGCAGTACTTC
CASSYLGGYEQYF
>NA|NA|TRBV7-8|TRBJ2-7
TGTGCCAGCAGCGTAGGGGCAAGGATGGACTACGAGCAGTACTTC
CASSVGARMDYEQYF
>NA|NA|TRBV27|TRBJ2-7
TGTGCCAGCAGTTTAGTTCATAGCTCCTACGAGCAGTACTTC
CASSLVHSSYEQYF
>NA|TRBD1|TRBV9|TRBJ1-2
TGTGCCAGCAGCGCCGACAGGGTGGGACTGGACTATGGCTACACCTTC
CASSADRVGLDYGYTF
>NA|NA|TRBV6-5|TRBJ1-2
TGTGCCAGCAGCCTAGGAACACCCTATGGCTACACCTTC
CASSLGTPYGYTF
>NA|TRBD1|TRBV30|TRBJ2-5
TGTGCCGGAGACAGGGGAGGAGAGACCCAGTACTTC
CAGDRGGETQYF
>NA|TRBD1|TRBV19|TRBJ1-1
TGTGCCAGTAGTTTAGGGACAGGGGGCCACACTGAAGCTTTCTTT
CASSLGTGGHTEAFF
>NA|TRBD1|TRBV2|TRBJ2-7
TGTGCCAGCACCGACAGGGCCGAGCAGTACTTC
CASTDRAEQYF
>NA|NA|TRBV5-4|TRBJ2-3
TGTGCCAGCAGCTTGGTAGGGAGTTCGCAAGATACGCAGTATTTT
CASSLVGSSQDTQYF
>NA|NA|TRBV28|TRBJ1-5
TGTGCCAGCAGTTTATTCGGAGCCCAGCATTTT
CASSLFGAQHF
>once|TRBD2|TRBV9|TRBJ2-3
TGTGCCAGCAGCGTAGACGGCGGGGGGGCATCGGATACGCAGTATTTT
CASSVDGGGASDTQYF
>NA|TRBD1|TRBV4-1|TRBJ2-7
TGCGCCAGCAGCCTCATCTCGACGGACAGGAGCGAGCAGTACTTC
CASSLISTDRSEQYF
>NA|NA|TRBV27|TRBJ2-5
TGTGCCAGCAGTTACCCTGGGTCGGGGGACCAGTACTTC
CASSYPGSGDQYF
>NA|TRBD1|TRBV5-4|TRBJ1-1
TGTGCCAGCAGCTTTATCAGGGGGCTGGACACTGAAGCTTTCTTT
CASSFIRGLDTEAFF
>NA|NA|TRBV15|TRBJ1-1
TGTGCCACCAGCAGACCTCGGGAAGCCTGGACTGAAGCTTTCTTT
CATSRPREAWTEAFF
>NA|NA|TRBV6-4|TRBJ2-4
TGTGCCAGCAGTGACCTCCAGGGGACCAAAAACATTCAGTACTTC
CASSDLQGTKNIQYF